Presented here are 14 T cell receptor beta chains from one specimen sequenced in a study of T-cell reconstitution after alpha-beta-depleted transplantation in children. Library preparation (for TCRbeta) was performed with unique molecular identifiers. From the PCR reads, TCRdb called clonotypes with MiXCR, one entry per CDR3 protein. The data hold about 980,000 distinct CDR3 sequences, with about 31% observed a single time. The sequences come from PBMCs, mostly from graft donor cells, collected 360 days after TCRalphabeta/CD19-depleted stem cell transplant. The receptors come from a boy younger than two who had a stem cell transplant for SCID, so the T cells may come from the graft donor.

This clonotype was recorded at least ten times. The chain has TRBV20-1 and TRBJ2-1; 8 bases are a match to TRBD2. The germline V gene encodes CDR1 DFQATT and CDR2 SNEGSKA (reference sequence). This CDR3 is built from 17 residues. J lost 7 bases, V lost 3 bases, and 17 bases had no gene match. The CDR3 sequence is CSASWVTRGGTGNEQFF. The CDR3 DNA sequence: TGCAGTGCTAGCTGGGTGACTCGCGGGGGGACGGGTAATGAGCAGTTCTTC.

This clonotype was found a few times. This chain connects TRBV6-1 to TRBJ1-1, with D hard to call. The length of the CDR3 is 13 residues. Between the trimmed V and J ends, which lost 0 bases and 10 bases, there was a span of 12 bases. From germline, CDR1 is MNHNS and CDR2 SASEGT. CDR3 in amino acids: CASSEAQVSAAFF. The DNA of the CDR3 is TGTGCCAGCAGTGAAGCGCAGGTTTCCGCAGCTTTCTTT.

The chain couples TRBV12-3 or TRBV12-4 to TRBJ2-5, with 9 positions matching TRBD1. The CDR3 covers 14 residues. The trim removed 6 bases at V and 5 bases at J, leaving 7 bases unmatched. The CDR3 DNA is TGTGCCAGCAGCCCCTGGACAGGGGTGGAGACCCAGTACTTC. This gives the protein CASSPWTGVETQYF.

The CDR3 region has the DNA TGTGCCAGCAGCTTCCGCATAGGGAATTCACCCCTCCACTTT. Its translation is CASSFRIGNSPLHF. The chain combines TRBV13 with TRBJ1-6; D unclear. The CDR3 totals 14 residues. V was pared by 3 bases and J by 7 bases, with 10 bases between. Per germline, CDR1 PRHDT and CDR2 FYEKMQ (reference sequence).

The genes are TRBV7-6 and TRBJ2-1, with D perhaps matching TRBD2 (7 bases). The CDR3 runs to 17 residues. Germline V lookup: CDR1 SGHVS, CDR2 FNYEAQ. With 2 bases removed from V and 4 bases from J, the gap between germline ends came to 18 bases. CDR3 region: CASSLTVAGARYNEQFF. The CDR3 region has the DNA TGTGCCAGCAGCTTAACTGTGGCGGGGGCAAGATACAATGAGCAGTTCTTC.

The genes are TRBV20-1 and TRBJ2-3; TRBD2 matches 13 bases. The length of the CDR3 is 16 residues. Germline values: CDR1 DFQATT, CDR2 SNEGSKA (reference sequence). Trimming removed 6 bases from V and 2 bases from J; junction bases left unmatched: 8. Written as DNA, the CDR3 is TGCAGTGCCTTAAGACTAGCGGGGGGCTCCACAGATACGCAGTATTTT. This codes for CSALRLAGGSTDTQYF.

V and J are TRBV20-1 and TRBJ2-5; D might be TRBD1 (7 bases). V was cut by 6 bases and J by 5 bases, with 13 bases left in between. Germline loops: CDR1 DFQATT, CDR2 SNEGSKA (reference sequence). The CDR3 runs to 12 residues. The CDR3 here is CSAEQGRETQYF. The CDR3, as DNA: TGCAGTGCAGAACAGGGGAGGGAGACCCAGTACTTC.

V is TRBV6-1 and J is TRBJ2-1; 11 nucleotides agree with TRBD2. The V segment lost 5 bases and the J segment 6 bases; nucleotides outside the gene matches: 6. There are 15 residues in the CDR3. The germline CDR1 and CDR2 sequences are MNHNS and SASEGT. CDR3 bases: TGTGCCAGCAGTCTTAGCGGGGGGGTAAGCAATGAGCAGTTCTTC. Amino acid sequence: CASSLSGGVSNEQFF.

This clonotype was detected only a few times. In nucleotides, the CDR3 is TGTGCCAGCAGCGTAGATCCTATTTCGACAGATACGCAGTATTTT. Its translation: CASSVDPISTDTQYF. V usage is TRBV9 and J usage is TRBJ2-3; no clear D. V dropped 0 bases and J dropped 3 bases, with 11 bases sitting between them. CDR1 and CDR2 (germline): SGDLS, YYNGEE. The length of the CDR3 is 15 residues.

This clonotype appeared a few times. CDR3 region: CSARRLPDTEAFF. The DNA of the CDR3 is TGCAGTGCTCGAAGACTTCCCGACACTGAAGCTTTCTTT. The chain employs TRBV20-1 and TRBJ1-1; no reliable D call. The V gene lost 5 bases and the J gene lost 3 bases, with 13 bases spanning the gap. Per the germline V gene, CDR1 is DFQATT and CDR2 is SNEGSKA (reference sequence). This CDR3 comprises 13 residues.

In this sample, this clonotype turned up once. The rearrangement joins TRBV4-2 to TRBJ2-1; TRBD2 matches at 9 bases. Germline V gene data show CDR1 as LGHNA and CDR2 as YNFKEQ. Germline trimming cut 1 base from V and 6 bases from J; bases unmatched to any gene: 4. This CDR3 is 15 amino acids long. CDR3 sequence reads: CASSQGGGAANEQFF. In nucleotides, the CDR3 is TGTGCCAGCAGCCAAGGCGGGGGGGCCGCCAATGAGCAGTTCTTC.

There are a few counts of this clonotype. J is TRBJ1-1 and V is TRBV15; D is perhaps TRBD1 (5 bases). Trimming took 0 bases from V and 6 from J, leaving 17 bases between them. There are 16 residues in the CDR3. Germline CDR1 LNHNV, CDR2 YYDKDF (reference sequence). As DNA, the CDR3 is TGTGCCACCAGCAGAGATCCGGGAGGGGAAGGTGCTGAAGCTTTCTTT. This gives the protein CATSRDPGGEGAEAFF.

This clonotype was observed a handful of times. V and J are TRBV5-1 and TRBJ1-1; a weak D match, TRBD1 (5 bases). This CDR3 contains 16 residues. Germline V lookup: CDR1 SGHRS, CDR2 YFSETQ. V was trimmed by 2 bases and J by 4 bases, leaving 18 bases between them. CDR3 sequence (DNA): TGCGCCAGCAGCTTAGCAAGCCAGGGCGAGGGCACTGAAGCTTTCTTT. This gives the protein CASSLASQGEGTEAFF. The complete variable domain, with remaining parts taken from reference TRBV5-1 and TRBJ1-1, reads KAGVTQTPRYLIKTRGQQVTLSCSPISGHRSVSWYQQTPGQGLQFLFEYFSETQRNKGNFPGRFSGRQFSNSRSEMNVSTLELGDSALYLCASSLASQGEGTEAFFGQGTRLTVV.

This clonotype was seen only a few times. V and J are TRBV9 and TRBJ2-7; perhaps TRBD1 as D (6 bases). Germline V gives CDR1 SGDLS, CDR2 YYNGEE. The V end was cut by 7 bases, the J end by 9 bases, with 14 bases between. This CDR3 has 11 amino acids. The CDR3 DNA reads TGTGCCAGCGGGGGCAGGTTTGCGCAGTACTTC. Residues: CASGGRFAQYF.